This TCR beta chain is from a study of early T cells in non-severe SARS-CoV-2 infection. MiXCR, applied by TCRdb to the 5' RACE reads, yields one record per CDR3 protein. The sample holds 90,000 to 130,000 distinct CDR3 sequences; around 10% are singletons and the top ten take 3% to 3.5%. This clonotype was detected a few times. CDR1 and CDR2 from the germline V gene are SGHRS and YFSETQ. V gave up 4 bases and J gave up 0 bases; unmatched junction bases: 6. The CDR3 has 17 amino acids. This TCR came from an adult who was a healthcare worker with PCR-confirmed SARS-CoV-2 infection or an uninfected control (not recorded which). The chain combines TRBV5-1 with TRBJ2-7; 14 bases match TRBD2. Sequencing was done on a sample of whole blood. In DNA form, the CDR3 reads TGCGCCAGCAGCCGGGGACTAGCGGGAGTCCTCTCCTACGAGCAGTACTTC. Its protein product is CASSRGLAGVLSYEQYF.